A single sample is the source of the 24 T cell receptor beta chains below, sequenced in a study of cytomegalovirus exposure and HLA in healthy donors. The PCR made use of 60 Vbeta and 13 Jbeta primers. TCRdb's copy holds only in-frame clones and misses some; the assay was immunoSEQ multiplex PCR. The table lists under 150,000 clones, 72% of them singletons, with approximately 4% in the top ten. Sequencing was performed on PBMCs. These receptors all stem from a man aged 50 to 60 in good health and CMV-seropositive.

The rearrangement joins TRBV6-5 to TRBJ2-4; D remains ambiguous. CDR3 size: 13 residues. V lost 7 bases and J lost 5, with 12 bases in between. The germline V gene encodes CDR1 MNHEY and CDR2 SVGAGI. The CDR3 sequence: CASKSLSQNIQYF. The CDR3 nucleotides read TGTGCCAGCAAAAGTCTTAGCCAAAACATTCAGTACTTC.

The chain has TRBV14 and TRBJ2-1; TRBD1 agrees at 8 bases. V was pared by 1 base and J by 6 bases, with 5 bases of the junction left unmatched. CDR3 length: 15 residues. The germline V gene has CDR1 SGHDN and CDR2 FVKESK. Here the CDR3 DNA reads TGTGCCAGCAGCCAAGGGACAGGGAATCGCAATGAGCAGTTCTTC. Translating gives CASSQGTGNRNEQFF. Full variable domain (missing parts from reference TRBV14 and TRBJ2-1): EAGVTQFPSHSVIEKGQTVTLRCDPISGHDNLYWYRRVMGKEIKFLLHFVKESKQDESGMPNNRFLAERTGGTYSTLKVQPAELEDSGVYFCASSQGTGNRNEQFFGPGTRLTVL.

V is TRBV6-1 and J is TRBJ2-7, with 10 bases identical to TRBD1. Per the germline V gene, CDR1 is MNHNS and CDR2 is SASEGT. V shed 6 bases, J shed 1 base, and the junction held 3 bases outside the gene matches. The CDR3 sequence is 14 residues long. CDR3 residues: CASRGTGASYEQYF. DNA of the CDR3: TGTGCCAGCAGGGGGACAGGGGCGTCCTACGAGCAGTACTTC.

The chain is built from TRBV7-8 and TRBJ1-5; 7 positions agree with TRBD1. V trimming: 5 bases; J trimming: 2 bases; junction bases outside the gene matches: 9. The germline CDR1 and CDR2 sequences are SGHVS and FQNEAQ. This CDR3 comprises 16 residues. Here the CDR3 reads CASSLATGVGNQPQHF. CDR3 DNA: TGTGCCAGCAGCCTGGCTACAGGGGTAGGCAATCAGCCCCAGCATTTT.

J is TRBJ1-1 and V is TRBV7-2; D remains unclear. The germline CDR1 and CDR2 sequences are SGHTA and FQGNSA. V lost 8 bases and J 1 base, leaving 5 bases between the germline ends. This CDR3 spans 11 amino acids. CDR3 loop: CASLRNTEAFF. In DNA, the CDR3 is TGTGCCAGCCTAAGGAACACTGAAGCTTTCTTT.

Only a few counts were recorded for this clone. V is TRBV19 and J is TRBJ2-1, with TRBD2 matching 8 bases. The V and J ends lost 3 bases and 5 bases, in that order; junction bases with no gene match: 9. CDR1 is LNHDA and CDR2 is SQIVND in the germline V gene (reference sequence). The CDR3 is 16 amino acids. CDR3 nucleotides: TGTGCCAGTAGTATCCCTTCTAGCGGGTTTCACAATGAGCAGTTCTTC. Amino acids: CASSIPSSGFHNEQFF.

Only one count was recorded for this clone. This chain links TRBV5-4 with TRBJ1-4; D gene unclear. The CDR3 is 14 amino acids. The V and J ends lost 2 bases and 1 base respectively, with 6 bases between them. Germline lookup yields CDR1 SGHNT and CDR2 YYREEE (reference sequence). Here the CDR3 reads CASSFERTNEKLFF. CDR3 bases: TGTGCCAGCAGCTTTGAGAGAACTAATGAAAAACTGTTTTTT. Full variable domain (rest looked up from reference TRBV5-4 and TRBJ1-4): ETGVTQSPTHLIKTRGQQVTLRCSSQSGHNTVSWYQQALGQGPQFIFQYYREEENGRGNFPPRFSGLQFPNYSSELNVNALELDDSALYLCASSFERTNEKLFFGSGTQLSVL.

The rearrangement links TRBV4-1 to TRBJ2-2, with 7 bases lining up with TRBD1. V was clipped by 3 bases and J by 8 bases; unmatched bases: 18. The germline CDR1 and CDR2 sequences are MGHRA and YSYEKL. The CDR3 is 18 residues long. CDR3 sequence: CASSHALMRTGLNGELFF. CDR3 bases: TGCGCCAGCAGCCACGCTCTCATGAGGACAGGCCTCAATGGGGAGCTGTTTTTT.

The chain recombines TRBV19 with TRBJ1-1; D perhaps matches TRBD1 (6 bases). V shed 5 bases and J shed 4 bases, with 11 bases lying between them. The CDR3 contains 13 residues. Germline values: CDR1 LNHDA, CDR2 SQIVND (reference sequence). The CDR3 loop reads CASSSYRATEAFF. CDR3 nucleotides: TGTGCCAGTAGTTCCTACAGGGCCACTGAAGCTTTCTTT.

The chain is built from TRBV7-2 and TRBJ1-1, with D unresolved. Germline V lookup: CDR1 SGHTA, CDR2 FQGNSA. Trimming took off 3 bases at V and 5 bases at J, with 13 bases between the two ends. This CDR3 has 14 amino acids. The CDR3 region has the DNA TGTGCCAGCAGCTTTCAGGCAGTGATAACTGAAGCTTTCTTT. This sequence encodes CASSFQAVITEAFF.

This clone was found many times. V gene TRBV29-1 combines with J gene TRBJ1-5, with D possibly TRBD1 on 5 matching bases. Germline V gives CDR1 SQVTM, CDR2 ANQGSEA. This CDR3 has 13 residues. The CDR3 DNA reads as TGCAGTGCATCGACAGCCCTTGATCAGCCCCAGCATTTT. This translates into CSASTALDQPQHF.

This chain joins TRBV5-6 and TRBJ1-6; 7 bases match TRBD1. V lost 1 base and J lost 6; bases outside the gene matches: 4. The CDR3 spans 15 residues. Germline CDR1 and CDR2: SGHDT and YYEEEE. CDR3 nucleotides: TGTGCCAGCAGCTTGACGACAGGGATTAATTCACCCCTCCACTTT. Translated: CASSLTTGINSPLHF.

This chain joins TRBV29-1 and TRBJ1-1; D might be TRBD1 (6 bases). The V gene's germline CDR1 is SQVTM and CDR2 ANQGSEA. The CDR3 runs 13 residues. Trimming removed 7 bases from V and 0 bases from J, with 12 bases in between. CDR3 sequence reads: CSAGQLMNTEAFF. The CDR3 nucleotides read TGCAGCGCTGGACAGTTAATGAACACTGAAGCTTTCTTT. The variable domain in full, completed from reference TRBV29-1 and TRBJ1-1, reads SAVISQKPSRDICQRGTSLTIQCQVDSQVTMMFWYRQQPGQSLTLIATANQGSEATYESGFVIDKFPISRPNLTFSTLTVSNMSPEDSSIYLCSAGQLMNTEAFFGQGTRLTVV.

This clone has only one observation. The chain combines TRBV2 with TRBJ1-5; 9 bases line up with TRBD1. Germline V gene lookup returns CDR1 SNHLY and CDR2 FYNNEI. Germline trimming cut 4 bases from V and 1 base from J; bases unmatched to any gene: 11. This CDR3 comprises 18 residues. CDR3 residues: CASSGDPGTGISNQPQHF. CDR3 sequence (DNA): TGTGCCAGCAGTGGGGACCCAGGGACAGGGATAAGCAATCAGCCCCAGCATTTT.

CDR3 bases: TGTGCCAGCAGCCGTCCCGGGGCGGGGTTCGATGGCTACACCTTC. It specifies CASSRPGAGFDGYTF. The chain has TRBV7-9 and TRBJ1-2, with D possibly matching TRBD1 (5 bases). V lost 5 bases to trimming and J lost 6 bases, with 19 bases between them. CDR3 length equals 15 residues. Germline-derived CDR1 and CDR2 are SEHNR and FQNEAQ (reference sequence).

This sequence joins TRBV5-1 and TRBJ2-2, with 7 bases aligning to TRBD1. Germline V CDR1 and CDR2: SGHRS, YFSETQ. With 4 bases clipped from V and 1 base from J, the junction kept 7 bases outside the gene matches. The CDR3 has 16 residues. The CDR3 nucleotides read TGCGCCAGCAGCCCCCGACAGGGTAGGAACACCGGGGAGCTGTTTTTT. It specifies CASSPRQGRNTGELFF.

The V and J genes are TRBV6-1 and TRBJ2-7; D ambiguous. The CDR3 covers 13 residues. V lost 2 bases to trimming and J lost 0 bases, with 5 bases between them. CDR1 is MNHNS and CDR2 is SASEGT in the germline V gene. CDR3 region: CASSEQISYEQYF. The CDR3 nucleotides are TGTGCCAGCAGTGAACAGATCTCCTACGAGCAGTACTTC.

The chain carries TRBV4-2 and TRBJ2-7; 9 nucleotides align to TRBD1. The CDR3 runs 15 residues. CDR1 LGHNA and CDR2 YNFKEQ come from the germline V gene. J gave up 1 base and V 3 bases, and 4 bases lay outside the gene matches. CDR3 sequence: CASSQGQGFSYEQYF. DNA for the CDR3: TGTGCCAGCAGCCAGGGACAGGGTTTTTCCTACGAGCAGTACTTC.

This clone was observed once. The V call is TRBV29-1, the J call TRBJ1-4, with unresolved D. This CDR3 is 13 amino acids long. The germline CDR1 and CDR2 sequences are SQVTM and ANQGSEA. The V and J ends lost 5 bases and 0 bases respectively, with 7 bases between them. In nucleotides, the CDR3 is TGCAGCGTTCTATTTGCAACTAATGAAAAACTGTTTTTT. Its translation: CSVLFATNEKLFF.

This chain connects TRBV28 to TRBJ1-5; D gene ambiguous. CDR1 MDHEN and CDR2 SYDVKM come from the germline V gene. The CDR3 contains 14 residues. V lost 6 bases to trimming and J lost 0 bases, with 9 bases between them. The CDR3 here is CASRPSYSNQPQHF. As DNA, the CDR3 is TGTGCCAGCAGGCCCAGTTATAGCAATCAGCCCCAGCATTTT.

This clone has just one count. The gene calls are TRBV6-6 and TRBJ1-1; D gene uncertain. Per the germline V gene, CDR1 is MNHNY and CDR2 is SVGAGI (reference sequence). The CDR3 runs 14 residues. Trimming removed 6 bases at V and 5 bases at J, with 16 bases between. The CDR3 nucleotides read TGTGCCAGCAGCCCTGGGCCCGGAGGGACTGAAGCTTTCTTT. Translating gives CASSPGPGGTEAFF.

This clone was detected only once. CDR3 sequence: CASSSQGAISYEQYF. As DNA, the CDR3 is TGTGCCAGCAGTTCACAAGGGGCGATATCCTACGAGCAGTACTTC. The rearrangement joins TRBV14 to TRBJ2-7, with TRBD1 as a possible D gene (5 bases). The CDR3 runs to 15 residues. Germline CDR1 and CDR2: SGHDN and FVKESK. The ends were cut back, 6 bases at V and 1 base at J, with 16 bases in the middle.

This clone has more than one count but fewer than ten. The CDR3 protein is CASSTPSGKSYEQYF. The CDR3 region has the DNA TGTGCCAGCAGTACCCCCAGCGGGAAGAGTTACGAGCAGTACTTC. The chain employs TRBV27 and TRBJ2-5; 7 positions agree with TRBD2. The DNA matches TRBJ2-7 better at its end, which makes the J call doubtful. This CDR3 spans 15 amino acids. Germline CDR1 MNHEY, CDR2 SMNVEV (reference sequence).

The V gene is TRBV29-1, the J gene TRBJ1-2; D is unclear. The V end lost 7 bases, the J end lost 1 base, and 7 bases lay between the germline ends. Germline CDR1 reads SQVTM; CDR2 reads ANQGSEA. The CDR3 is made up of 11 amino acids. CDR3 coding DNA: TGCAGCGCTACTTTTAACTATGGCTACACCTTC. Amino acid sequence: CSATFNYGYTF.